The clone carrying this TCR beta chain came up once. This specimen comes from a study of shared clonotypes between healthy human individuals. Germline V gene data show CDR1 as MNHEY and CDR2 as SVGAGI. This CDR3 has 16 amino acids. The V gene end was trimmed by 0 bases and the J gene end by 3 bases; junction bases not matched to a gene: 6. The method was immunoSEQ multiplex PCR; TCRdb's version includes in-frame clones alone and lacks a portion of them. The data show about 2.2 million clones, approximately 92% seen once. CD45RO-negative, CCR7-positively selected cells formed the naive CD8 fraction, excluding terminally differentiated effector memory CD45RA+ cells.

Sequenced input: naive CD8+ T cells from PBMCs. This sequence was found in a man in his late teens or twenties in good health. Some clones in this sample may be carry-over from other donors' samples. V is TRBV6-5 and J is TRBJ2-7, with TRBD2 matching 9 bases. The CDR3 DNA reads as TGTGCCAGCAGTTACTCCCAAGCGGGAGGTTTCTACGAGCAGTACTTC. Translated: CASSYSQAGGFYEQYF.